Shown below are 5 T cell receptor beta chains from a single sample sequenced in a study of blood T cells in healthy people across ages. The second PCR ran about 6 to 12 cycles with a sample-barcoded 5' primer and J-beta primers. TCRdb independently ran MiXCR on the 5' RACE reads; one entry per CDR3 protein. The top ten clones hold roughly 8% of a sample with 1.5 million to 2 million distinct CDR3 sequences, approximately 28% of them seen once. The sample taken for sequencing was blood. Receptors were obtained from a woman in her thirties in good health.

The CDR3 sequence: CASSFLRTGGGKRTYEQYF. The CDR3, as DNA: TGTGCCAGCAGCTTCCTGAGGACAGGGGGCGGAAAACGGACCTACGAGCAGTACTTC. This rearrangement joins TRBV7-9 to TRBJ2-7, with 11 bases lining up with TRBD1. V lost 3 bases, J lost 2 bases, and 15 bases stayed unmatched. The CDR3 covers 19 residues. The germline V gene has CDR1 SEHNR and CDR2 FQNEAQ (reference sequence).

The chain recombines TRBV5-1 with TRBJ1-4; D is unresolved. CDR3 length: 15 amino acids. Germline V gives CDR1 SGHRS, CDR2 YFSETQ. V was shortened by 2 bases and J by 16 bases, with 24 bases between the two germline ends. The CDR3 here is CASSLHSSPADTQFF. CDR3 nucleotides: TGCGCCAGCAGCTTACACAGCTCCCCGGCGGATACGCAGTTTTTT.

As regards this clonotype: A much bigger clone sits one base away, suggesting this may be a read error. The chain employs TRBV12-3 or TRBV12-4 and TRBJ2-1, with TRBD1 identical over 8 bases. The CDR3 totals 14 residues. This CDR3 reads CASSGTGSCNEQFF. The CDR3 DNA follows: TGTGCCAGCAGCGGGACAGGCTCCTGCAATGAGCAGTTCTTC.

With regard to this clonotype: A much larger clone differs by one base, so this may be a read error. DNA for the CDR3: TGCAGCGTTGATTTCCAGGGGGCATACGAGCAGTTCTTC. It translates to CSVDFQGAYEQFF. V is TRBV29-1 and J is TRBJ2-1, with 8 bases fitting TRBD1. Germline CDR1 and CDR2: SQVTM and ANQGSEA. The trim removed 3 bases at V and 10 bases at J, leaving 8 bases unmatched. The CDR3 extends over 13 amino acids.

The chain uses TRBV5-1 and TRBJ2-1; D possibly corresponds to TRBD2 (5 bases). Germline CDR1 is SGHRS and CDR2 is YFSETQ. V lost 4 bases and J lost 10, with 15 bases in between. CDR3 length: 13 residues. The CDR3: CASSRWTGSEQFF. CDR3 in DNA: TGCGCCAGCAGCCGCTGGACGGGGTCAGAGCAGTTCTTC.